This T cell receptor (beta chain) was identified in a study of T cells in narcolepsy. General study findings and limits: Autoreactive clonotypes reportedly recurred in blood of same and different patients, not controls.

This clone occurred once. Its antigen is as yet unknown. Sequencing was performed with immunoSEQ multiplex PCR; in TCRdb, only in-frame clones are kept and a portion is missing. The sample comprises tens of thousands of clones, over 80% of which are singletons, and 0.55% to 0.8% rests with the top ten. V was clipped by 5 bases and J by 9 bases, with 11 bases between them. Looked up from germline, CDR1 is SGHTA and CDR2 is FQGNSA. The CDR3 spans 12 residues. The rearrangement links TRBV7-2 to TRBJ2-1, with D unclear. Sequencing was carried out using memory (CD45RA-) CD4+ T cells from blood. The TCR originated in a human donor in good health. In DNA, the CDR3 is TGTGCCAGCAGCCCTCCGGCCGGTGAGCAGTTCTTC. Encoded protein: CASSPPAGEQFF.